This entry is about one TCR beta chain. Its antigen is still unknown. Every subset's genomic DNA went evenly onto several immunoSEQ plates. Generated by immunoSEQ multiplex PCR, the TCRdb table keeps only in-frame clones and is missing some. The sample consists of millions of clones, over 85% of them appearing once. The source of the sample is a study of shared clonotypes between healthy human individuals. Study-wide points: Larger estimated richness was generally recorded for naive subsets relative to memory subsets.

Naive-designated CD8 cells lacked CD45RO, were positively enriched for CCR7, and omitted terminally differentiated effector memory CD45RA+ cells. The donors, healthy adults who were HIV-negative, had experienced no recent acute infections or vaccinations. Everyone who donated was a Caucasian adult who lived in Nashville, Tennessee. The origin of this receptor is a man aged 18 to 30 in good health. The sample consisted of naive CD8+ T cells sorted from blood.

CDR3 nucleotide sequence: TGCGCCAGCAGCCAAGATTCAAGACATACCTACACCTTC. The encoded protein is CASSQDSRHTYTF. The J gene is TRBJ1-2, the V gene TRBV4-1; D is unresolved. Trimming left V 0 bases short and J 10 bases short, with 12 bases between. Per the germline V gene, CDR1 is MGHRA and CDR2 is YSYEKL. CDR3 length: 13 amino acids.